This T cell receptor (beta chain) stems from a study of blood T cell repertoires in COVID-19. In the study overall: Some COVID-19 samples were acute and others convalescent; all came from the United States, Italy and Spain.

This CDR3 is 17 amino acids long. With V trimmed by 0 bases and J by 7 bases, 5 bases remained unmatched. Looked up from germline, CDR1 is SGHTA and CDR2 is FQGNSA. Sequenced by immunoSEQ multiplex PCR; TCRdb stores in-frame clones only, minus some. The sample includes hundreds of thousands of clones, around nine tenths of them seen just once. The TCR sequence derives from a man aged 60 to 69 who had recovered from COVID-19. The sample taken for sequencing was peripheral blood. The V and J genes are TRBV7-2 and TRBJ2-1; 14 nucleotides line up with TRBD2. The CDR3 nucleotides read TGTGCCAGCAGCTTAGCCAGACTAGCGGGAGGGCCGAATGAGCAGTTCTTC. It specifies CASSLARLAGGPNEQFF. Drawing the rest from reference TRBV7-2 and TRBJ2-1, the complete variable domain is GAGVSQSPSNKVTEKGKDVELRCDPISGHTALYWYRQSLGQGLEFLIYFQGNSAPDKSGLPSDRFSAERTGGSVSTLTIQRTQQEDSAVYLCASSLARLAGGPNEQFFGPGTRLTVL.